Presented here are 18 T cell receptor beta chains from one specimen sequenced in a study of blood T cell repertoires in COVID-19. Profiling relied on immunoSEQ multiplex PCR, and the TCRdb table lists in-frame clones only, not all of them. Seen here are some 170,000 clones, about 90% observed once, and the top ten hold over 0.95%. The sequenced material came from PBMCs or T cells enriched from blood (not recorded which). The receptors were gathered from a human donor with acute COVID-19. The donor label of this sample is uncertain.

This clone was detected only once. The V and J genes are TRBV18 and TRBJ1-1, with D possibly matching TRBD1 (5 bases). The V end lost 3 bases, the J end lost 8 bases, and 7 bases lay between the germline ends. The CDR3 has 11 amino acids. Germline CDR1 is KGHSH and CDR2 is LQKENI. DNA of the CDR3: TGTGCCAGCTCACCCGGGGGGGAAGCTTTCTTT. Translation: CASSPGGEAFF.

The CDR3 DNA reads TGCGCCAGCAGCCACGGACAGGGGGCCTACGAGCAGTACTTC. It codes for CASSHGQGAYEQYF. The chain links TRBV4-3 to TRBJ2-7, with TRBD1 matching over 10 bases. CDR3 length: 14 amino acids. The junction had 1 base not matched to a gene; V was cut back by 3 bases and J by 2 bases. In germline, CDR1 is LGHNA, CDR2 YSLEER.

This chain connects TRBV6-5 to TRBJ1-4; 7 bases match TRBD1. Germline-derived CDR1 and CDR2 are MNHEY and SVGAGI. The CDR3 runs to 15 residues. Unmatched junction bases numbered 6, after V lost 0 bases and J lost 8 bases. CDR3 bases: TGTGCCAGCAGTTACTCCGAAAACAGGGGCGAAAAACTGTTTTTT. This sequence encodes CASSYSENRGEKLFF.

This rearrangement joins TRBV6-5 to TRBJ1-2; possible D gene TRBD1, 5 bases. V dropped 0 bases and J dropped 0 bases, with 8 bases sitting between them. The CDR3 runs to 15 residues. Germline V gene data show CDR1 as MNHEY and CDR2 as SVGAGI. CDR3 amino acids: CASSYSRDPNYGYTF. The CDR3 nucleotides are TGTGCCAGCAGTTACTCGCGGGACCCTAACTATGGCTACACCTTC.

Comment on this clone: The sample contains more than one DNA sequence encoding this CDR3. The J gene is TRBJ1-1, the V gene TRBV19, with D possibly TRBD1 on 5 matching bases. This CDR3 comprises 14 residues. Germline V gene lookup returns CDR1 LNHDA and CDR2 SQIVND (reference sequence). V dropped 3 bases and J dropped 2 bases, with 10 bases sitting between them. Here the CDR3 DNA reads TGTGCCAGTAGTATCGGCAGGGTTAACACTGAAGCTTTCTTT. It specifies CASSIGRVNTEAFF.

The chain joins TRBV7-2 to TRBJ2-7, with D possibly matching TRBD1 (6 bases). Trimming stripped 2 bases from V and 3 bases from J, with 17 bases between. Germline V lookup: CDR1 SGHTA, CDR2 FQGNSA. The CDR3 contains 16 residues. The CDR3 protein is CASSLLEPGDNYEQYF. The DNA of the CDR3 is TGTGCCAGCAGCTTATTAGAGCCAGGGGATAACTACGAGCAGTACTTC.

The V and J genes are TRBV7-8 and TRBJ2-5, with 12 bases fitting TRBD2. V lost 1 base, J lost 5 bases, and 11 bases stayed unmatched. Germline CDR1 SGHVS, CDR2 FQNEAQ. This CDR3 has 18 residues. The CDR3, as DNA: TGTGCCAGCAGCTTAGTCGATTCTAGCGGGGGGGCCCGGGAGACCCAGTACTTC. This gives the protein CASSLVDSSGGARETQYF.

The CDR3 loop reads CATSDGAGWEETQYF. The CDR3 nucleotides read TGTGCCACCAGTGACGGAGCGGGGTGGGAGGAGACCCAGTACTTC. The rearrangement joins TRBV24-1 to TRBJ2-5; 7 nucleotides match TRBD2. Trimming removed 4 bases from V and 5 bases from J; junction bases left unmatched: 9. The CDR3 is made up of 15 amino acids. The germline gives CDR1 KGHDR, CDR2 SFDVKD.

The J gene is TRBJ1-5, the V gene TRBV6-2 or TRBV6-3; TRBD1 agrees at 7 bases. The V segment lost 1 base and the J segment 5 bases; nucleotides outside the gene matches: 5. Per germline, CDR1 MNHEY and CDR2 SVGEGT. This CDR3 is 15 amino acids long. CDR3 sequence reads: CASSYFRDSYQPQHF. In DNA form, the CDR3 reads TGTGCCAGCAGTTACTTCCGGGACAGCTATCAGCCCCAGCATTTT.

The gene calls are TRBV10-3 and TRBJ1-1, with 7 bases fitting TRBD1. Trimming cost V 8 bases and J 1 base; bases outside gene matches: 7. The CDR3 totals 14 residues. CDR1 is ENHRY and CDR2 is SYGVKD in the germline V gene. The CDR3 reads CAIRSGGGNTEAFF. The CDR3 DNA is TGTGCCATCCGATCAGGGGGAGGGAACACTGAAGCTTTCTTT.

This clone was counted a single time. The V and J genes are TRBV6-5 and TRBJ1-2, with TRBD1 identical over 7 bases. The trim removed 2 bases at V and 6 bases at J, leaving 3 bases unmatched. CDR3 length equals 13 residues. Per the germline V gene, CDR1 is MNHEY and CDR2 is SVGAGI. The CDR3 spells CASSYGGGDGYTF. CDR3 DNA sequence: TGTGCCAGCAGTTACGGAGGGGGCGATGGCTACACCTTC.

J is TRBJ1-5 and V is TRBV7-2; the D gene is possibly TRBD1 (6 bases). CDR1 is SGHTA, CDR2 FQGNSA, per germline. Trimming removed 5 bases at V and 6 bases at J, with 14 bases between. CDR3 length equals 14 residues. In nucleotides, the CDR3 is TGTGCCAGCAGCGACCAGGGGTCGGGTCAGCCCCAGCATTTT. Translation: CASSDQGSGQPQHF.

The gene calls are TRBV14 and TRBJ1-4; D perhaps matches TRBD1 (6 bases). The CDR3 spans 16 residues. The V and J ends lost 0 bases and 8 bases respectively, with 16 bases between them. Per the germline V gene, CDR1 is SGHDN and CDR2 is FVKESK. The CDR3 DNA follows: TGTGCCAGCAGCCAAGAGAGAGGGGGAGTTTACGAAAAACTGTTTTTT. It is translated as CASSQERGGVYEKLFF.

The rearrangement joins TRBV30 to TRBJ1-1; 7 nucleotides match TRBD1. The CDR3 consists of 15 residues. Trimming removed 3 bases from V and 7 bases from J; junction bases left unmatched: 14. CDR1 is GTSNPN, CDR2 SVGIG, per germline (reference sequence). The CDR3 bases are TGTGCCTGGAGCCGAGACACCGGGACAGCCCATGAAGCTTTCTTT. This gives the protein CAWSRDTGTAHEAFF.

This rearrangement joins TRBV19 to TRBJ1-5, with D unresolved. The CDR3 loop spans 13 amino acids. CDR1 and CDR2 from the germline V gene are LNHDA and SQIVND (reference sequence). V was pared by 3 bases and J by 4 bases, with 7 bases between. CDR3: CASSMWRNQPQHF. The CDR3 coding sequence is TGTGCCAGTAGTATGTGGCGGAATCAGCCCCAGCATTTT.

The J gene is TRBJ2-3, the V gene TRBV7-2; possibly TRBD2 for D (6 bases). The CDR3 is 15 amino acids. Trimming took 8 bases from V and 6 from J, leaving 21 bases between them. In germline, CDR1 is SGHTA, CDR2 FQGNSA. The CDR3 DNA reads as TGTGCCAGCCATCCTGCTCGGGGGAGGATGGATACGCAGTATTTT. It specifies CASHPARGRMDTQYF.

The chain joins TRBV11-2 to TRBJ1-1, with D perhaps TRBD1 (6 bases). The CDR3 runs 12 residues. Germline lookup yields CDR1 SGHAT and CDR2 FQNNGV. With 0 bases removed from V and 11 bases from J, the gap between germline ends came to 10 bases. The chain's CDR3 is CASSLEGGRAFF. CDR3 DNA sequence: TGTGCCAGCAGCTTAGAAGGGGGAAGGGCTTTCTTT.

This clone has more than one count but fewer than ten. The chain uses TRBV6-5 and TRBJ2-5, with 9 bases fitting TRBD1. The trim removed 7 bases at V and 2 bases at J, leaving 8 bases unmatched. The length of the CDR3 is 15 residues. Germline V gene data show CDR1 as MNHEY and CDR2 as SVGAGI. CDR3 DNA sequence: TGTGCCAGCACCGACAGGGGGAAACTTCAAGAGACCCAGTACTTC. It encodes CASTDRGKLQETQYF.